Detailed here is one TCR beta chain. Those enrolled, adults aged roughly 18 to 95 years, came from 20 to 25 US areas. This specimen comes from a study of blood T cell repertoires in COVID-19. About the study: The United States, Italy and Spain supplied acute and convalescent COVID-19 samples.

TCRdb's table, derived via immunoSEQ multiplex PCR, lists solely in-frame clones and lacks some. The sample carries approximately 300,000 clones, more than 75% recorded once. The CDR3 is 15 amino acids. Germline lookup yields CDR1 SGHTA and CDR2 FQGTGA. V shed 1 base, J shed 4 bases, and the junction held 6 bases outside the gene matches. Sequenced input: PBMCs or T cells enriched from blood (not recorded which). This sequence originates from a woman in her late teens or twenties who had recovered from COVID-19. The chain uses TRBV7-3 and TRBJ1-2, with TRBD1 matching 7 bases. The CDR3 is CASSLIEGAPYGYTF. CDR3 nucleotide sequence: TGTGCCAGCAGCTTAATAGAGGGGGCTCCCTATGGCTACACCTTC.